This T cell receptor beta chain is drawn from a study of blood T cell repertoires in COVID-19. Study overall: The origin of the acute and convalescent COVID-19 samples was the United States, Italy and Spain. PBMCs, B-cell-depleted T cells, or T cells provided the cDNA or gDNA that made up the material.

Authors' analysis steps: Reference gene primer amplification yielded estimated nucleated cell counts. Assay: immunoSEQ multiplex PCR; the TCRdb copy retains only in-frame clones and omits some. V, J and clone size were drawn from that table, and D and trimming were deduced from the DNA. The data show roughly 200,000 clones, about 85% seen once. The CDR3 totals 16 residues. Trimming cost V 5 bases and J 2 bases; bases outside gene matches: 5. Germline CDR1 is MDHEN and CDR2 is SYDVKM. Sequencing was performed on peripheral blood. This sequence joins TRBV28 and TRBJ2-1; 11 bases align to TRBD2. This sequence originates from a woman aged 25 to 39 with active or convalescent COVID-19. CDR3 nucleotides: TGTGCCAGCAGTACCTTAGCGGGAGGGCCCTACAATGAGCAGTTCTTC. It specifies CASSTLAGGPYNEQFF.